This T cell receptor beta chain stems from a study of identical twins. General study results and limits: The study found excess low generation probability among twin-shared out-of-frame alpha sequences. The analysis was cross-sectional rather than longitudinal within donors.

Comment on this clonotype: What it binds is not known.

Germline V gene data show CDR1 as SGHRS and CDR2 as YFSETQ. J was trimmed by 9 bases and V by 3 bases; bases with no gene match: 7. This CDR3 region has 14 residues. TCRdb used MiXCR to reprocess the 5' RACE reads, holding one entry per CDR3 protein. Here the sample spans a few hundred thousand distinct CDR3 sequences, roughly an eighth being singletons. These data are also associated with another study on yellow fever vaccine responses in identical twins.

This chain joins TRBV5-1 and TRBJ2-1, with 9 bases fitting TRBD2. The TCR sequence derives from a woman aged 18-35 years in good health. Sequencing was done on a sample of CD8+ T cells sorted from blood. Here the CDR3 reads CASSSVGLATEQFF. The CDR3 DNA sequence: TGCGCCAGCAGCTCCGTCGGACTAGCGACTGAGCAGTTCTTC. Full variable domain (missing parts from reference TRBV5-1 and TRBJ2-1): KAGVTQTPRYLIKTRGQQVTLSCSPISGHRSVSWYQQTPGQGLQFLFEYFSETQRNKGNFPGRFSGRQFSNSRSEMNVSTLELGDSALYLCASSSVGLATEQFFGPGTRLTVL.